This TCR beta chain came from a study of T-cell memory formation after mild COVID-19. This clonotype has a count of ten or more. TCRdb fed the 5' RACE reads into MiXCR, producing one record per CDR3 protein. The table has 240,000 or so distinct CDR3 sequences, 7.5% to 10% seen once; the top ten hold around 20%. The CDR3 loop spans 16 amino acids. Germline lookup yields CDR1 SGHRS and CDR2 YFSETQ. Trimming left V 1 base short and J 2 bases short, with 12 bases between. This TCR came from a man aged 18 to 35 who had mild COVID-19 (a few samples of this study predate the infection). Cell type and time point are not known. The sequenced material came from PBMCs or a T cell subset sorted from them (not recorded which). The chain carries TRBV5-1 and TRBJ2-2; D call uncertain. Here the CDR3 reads CASSLFTWENTGELFF. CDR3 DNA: TGCGCCAGCAGCTTGTTTACATGGGAAAACACCGGGGAGCTGTTTTTT.